The 28 T cell receptor beta chains below all came from one sample that was sequenced in a study of OX40 agonist ivuxolimab in advanced cancers. Libraries were made using the immunoSEQ multiplex PCR assay. The immuneACCESS repertoire file appears here via TCRdb, limited to in-frame rearrangements. These files lack a portion of the clones; in checked studies, under half of the deficit traces to unresolved V genes, and the cause of the others is not known. This sample gives approximately 160,000 clones in total; roughly 94% of them show up just once. In total, the top ten clones hold around 0.28% of the sample. The material sequenced was CD4+ or CD8+ T cells sorted from blood, taken in a trial of the OX40 agonist ivuxolimab. The receptor set was obtained from an adult with an advanced solid tumor such as melanoma, head and neck, liver or kidney cancer.

This clone has only a few counts. The rearrangement links TRBV29-1 to TRBJ1-1; a weak D match, TRBD1 (5 bases). The germline V gene encodes CDR1 SQVTM and CDR2 ANQGSEA. This CDR3 spans 13 amino acids. Trimming took 5 bases from V and 4 from J, leaving 14 bases between them. The CDR3 protein is CSVTKATVTEAFF. Written as DNA, the CDR3 is TGCAGCGTTACTAAAGCGACAGTCACTGAAGCTTTCTTT.

This chain uses TRBV6-6 with TRBJ1-1; maybe TRBD1 (6 bases). The V gene lost 4 bases and the J gene lost 1 base, with 13 bases spanning the gap. From germline, CDR1 is MNHNY and CDR2 SVGAGI (reference sequence). The CDR3 contains 15 residues. The chain's CDR3 is CASSSPRQENTEAFF. In nucleotides, the CDR3 is TGTGCCAGCAGTTCCCCGCGACAGGAGAACACTGAAGCTTTCTTT.

V is TRBV6-5 and J is TRBJ2-3, with 10 bases fitting TRBD2. The junction had 8 bases not matched to a gene; V was cut back by 8 bases and J by 3 bases. Germline assignment: CDR1 MNHEY and CDR2 SVGAGI. The length of the CDR3 is 15 residues. The CDR3 here is CASAGAGGGTDTQYF. In nucleotides, the CDR3 is TGTGCCAGCGCAGGAGCGGGGGGGGGAACAGATACGCAGTATTTT.

This clone appeared once. The chain couples TRBV6-6 to TRBJ1-2; TRBD1 matches 9 bases. The V segment lost 8 bases and the J segment 5 bases; nucleotides outside the gene matches: 0. CDR1 is MNHNY and CDR2 is SVGAGI in the germline V gene (reference sequence). This CDR3 spans 11 amino acids. The CDR3 region has the DNA TGTGCCAGCGACAGGGGGTATGGCTACACCTTC. Protein sequence: CASDRGYGYTF.

The CDR3, as DNA: TGTGCCAGCTCCCCGGGACAGTCCTACGAGCAGTACTTC. The encoded protein is CASSPGQSYEQYF. J is TRBJ2-7 and V is TRBV18, with 7 bases matching TRBD1. Losses at the gene ends were 6 bases for V and 1 base for J; bases not matched to a gene: 3. The CDR3 sequence is 13 residues long. Germline CDR1 and CDR2: KGHSH and LQKENI.

The V gene is TRBV9, the J gene TRBJ2-2, with TRBD2 matching over 13 bases. Germline trimming cut 0 bases from V and 6 bases from J; bases unmatched to any gene: 5. The CDR3 is 17 amino acids. Germline CDR1 and CDR2: SGDLS and YYNGEE. In DNA form, the CDR3 reads TGTGCCAGCAGCGTAGGGACTAGCGGGAGTAGGTCCGGGGAGCTGTTTTTT. Translation gives CASSVGTSGSRSGELFF.

The chain combines TRBV18 with TRBJ2-7; the D call may be TRBD1 or TRBD2 (5 bases each). This CDR3 comprises 13 residues. The germline V gene has CDR1 KGHSH and CDR2 LQKENI. Trimming took 5 bases from V and 6 from J, leaving 14 bases between them. As DNA, the CDR3 is TGTGCCAGCTCAGCCCGGGGCTCGGGCGAGCAGTACTTC. It codes for CASSARGSGEQYF.

This clone occurred a few times. V gene TRBV6-4 combines with J gene TRBJ1-6, with no clear D. This CDR3 spans 13 amino acids. Germline lookup yields CDR1 MRHNA and CDR2 SNTAGT. The V end lost 2 bases, the J end lost 13 bases, and 12 bases lay between the germline ends. The DNA of the CDR3 is TGTGCCAGCAGTGACGGGCAGACCGGGCCCCTCCACTTT. This sequence encodes CASSDGQTGPLHF.

V and J are TRBV7-2 and TRBJ2-2; 11 nucleotides agree with TRBD1. CDR1 and CDR2 (germline): SGHTA, FQGNSA. The ends lost 5 bases at V and 6 bases at J; junction bases unmatched: 2. CDR3 length: 14 residues. As DNA, the CDR3 is TGTGCCAGCAGCGCGGGACAGGGGGCCGGGGAGCTGTTTTTT. Its translation: CASSAGQGAGELFF.

V and J are TRBV7-2 and TRBJ2-7; TRBD1 might be the D (6 bases). The CDR3 loop spans 16 amino acids. From germline, CDR1 is SGHTA and CDR2 FQGNSA. The V and J ends lost 3 bases and 2 bases respectively, with 17 bases between them. CDR3 in DNA: TGTGCCAGCAGCTTTTCCGGGACACCCTTCCCCTACGAGCAGTACTTC. Its protein is CASSFSGTPFPYEQYF.

The V call is TRBV30, the J call TRBJ2-5; tentatively, D is TRBD2 (6 bases). Trimming stripped 4 bases from V and 4 bases from J, with 10 bases between. Germline V gives CDR1 GTSNPN, CDR2 SVGIG (reference sequence). This CDR3 spans 12 amino acids. The CDR3 here is CAWNQGGETQYF. CDR3 coding DNA: TGTGCCTGGAATCAGGGAGGAGAGACCCAGTACTTC.

This clone came up once. The chain links TRBV19 to TRBJ2-1, with 11 nucleotides matching TRBD2. After removal of 6 bases from V and 0 bases from J, the junction contained 13 bases not matched to a gene. The CDR3 contains 19 residues. Looked up from germline, CDR1 is LNHDA and CDR2 is SQIVND (reference sequence). The chain's CDR3 is CASSPTGLAGGTSYNEQFF. In nucleotides, the CDR3 is TGTGCCAGTAGCCCTACCGGGCTAGCGGGGGGCACCTCCTACAATGAGCAGTTCTTC.

The chain employs TRBV7-2 and TRBJ2-7, with 16 bases matching TRBD2. J gave up 5 bases and V 8 bases, and 9 bases lay outside the gene matches. This CDR3 has 16 residues. CDR1 is SGHTA, CDR2 FQGNSA, per germline. The CDR3 DNA sequence: TGTGCCAGCGCGGGACTAGCGGGAGGGCCGTTGAACGAGCAGTACTTC. Translation gives CASAGLAGGPLNEQYF. The full variable domain, its missing parts supplied by reference TRBV7-2 and TRBJ2-7, is GAGVSQSPSNKVTEKGKDVELRCDPISGHTALYWYRQSLGQGLEFLIYFQGNSAPDKSGLPSDRFSAERTGGSVSTLTIQRTQQEDSAVYLCASAGLAGGPLNEQYFGPGTRLTVT.

This chain joins TRBV29-1 and TRBJ2-2, with TRBD1 identical over 7 bases. V dropped 7 bases and J dropped 7; count of bases not matched to a gene: 6. The CDR3 loop spans 12 amino acids. Germline CDR1 reads SQVTM; CDR2 reads ANQGSEA. The CDR3 protein is CSAGTANGELFF. In nucleotides, the CDR3 is TGCAGCGCCGGGACAGCCAACGGGGAGCTGTTTTTT.

CDR3 sequence reads: CASSAGSGQGLEAFF. CDR3 nucleotide sequence: TGTGCCAGCAGCGCCGGGTCGGGACAGGGCCTTGAAGCTTTCTTT. The V call is TRBV5-4, the J call TRBJ1-1, with 9 bases lining up with TRBD1. Germline values: CDR1 SGHNT, CDR2 YYREEE (reference sequence). J was trimmed by 7 bases and V by 4 bases; bases with no gene match: 11. The CDR3 is 15 residues long.

This clone was recorded a few times. The rearrangement joins TRBV21-1 to TRBJ1-3; no check of the table's D call, TRBD1, against the DNA was made. TRBV21-1 is a recognized pseudogene. This CDR3 has 18 amino acids. CDR3: CASSKERGRGRGGNTIYF. CDR3 bases: TGTGCCAGCAGCAAAGAAAGGGGCAGGGGGCGAGGTGGAAACACCATATATTTT.

The sample holds one count of this clone. The chain uses TRBV7-8 and TRBJ1-1; D is perhaps TRBD1 (5 bases). In germline, CDR1 is SGHVS, CDR2 FQNEAQ. V was shortened by 4 bases and J by 5 bases, with 20 bases between the two germline ends. The CDR3 extends over 16 amino acids. Here the CDR3 reads CASSWGVGFGSTEAFF. The CDR3 DNA reads TGTGCCAGCAGCTGGGGGGTGGGTTTCGGGAGTACTGAAGCTTTCTTT.

V usage is TRBV5-1 and J usage is TRBJ2-3, with 10 bases fitting TRBD2. The CDR3 consists of 14 residues. Germline V gene lookup returns CDR1 SGHRS and CDR2 YFSETQ. V dropped 4 bases and J dropped 6; count of bases not matched to a gene: 5. CDR3 sequence reads: CASSGTSDGDTQYF. CDR3 coding DNA: TGCGCCAGCAGCGGGACTAGCGACGGGGATACGCAGTATTTT.

The rearrangement joins TRBV7-8 to TRBJ1-2; 11 nucleotides align to TRBD1. The CDR3 has 17 residues. CDR1 is SGHVS, CDR2 FQNEAQ, per germline. After removal of 5 bases from V and 0 bases from J, the junction contained 8 bases not matched to a gene. The CDR3 sequence is CASSPRTGGPTNYGYTF. The CDR3 region has the DNA TGTGCCAGCAGCCCACGGACAGGGGGCCCGACTAACTATGGCTACACCTTC.

The chain recombines TRBV9 with TRBJ2-7; D possibly corresponds to TRBD2 (5 bases). This CDR3 comprises 11 residues. V was pared by 6 bases and J by 6 bases, with 10 bases between. The germline V gene encodes CDR1 SGDLS and CDR2 YYNGEE. The CDR3: CASNLAREQYF. Written as DNA, the CDR3 is TGTGCCAGCAACTTAGCGCGCGAGCAGTACTTC.

V is TRBV19 and J is TRBJ1-2; the match to TRBD1 covers 10 bases. The trim removed 4 bases at V and 4 bases at J, leaving 6 bases unmatched. Germline CDR1 is LNHDA and CDR2 is SQIVND (reference sequence). The CDR3 length is 15 residues. The CDR3 DNA follows: TGTGCCAGTAGTACCCTCCGGACAGGGGGCTATGGCTACACCTTC. Its translation is CASSTLRTGGYGYTF.

The V gene is TRBV11-1, the J gene TRBJ1-5; unclear D gene. Germline V gene data show CDR1 as SGHAT and CDR2 as FQDESV (reference sequence). Deletions cut 3 bases from V and 0 bases from J, with 12 bases between. The CDR3 spans 16 residues. CDR3 nucleotide sequence: TGTGCCAGCAGCTTCCCCCAGGTTGATAGCAATCAGCCCCAGCATTTT. Its translation is CASSFPQVDSNQPQHF.

The CDR3 here is CASGLVDGFRTRGTDTQYF. The CDR3 DNA follows: TGTGCTAGTGGTTTGGTAGATGGGTTCCGGACAAGGGGCACAGATACGCAGTATTTT. The gene calls are TRBV12-5 and TRBJ2-3; tentative D call: TRBD1 (5 bases). Germline assignment: CDR1 LGHNT and CDR2 FRNRAP. The CDR3 extends over 19 amino acids. Trimming pared 0 bases from V and 1 base from J, leaving 20 bases between. Using reference TRBV12-5 and TRBJ2-3 for the parts outside the CDR3, the full variable domain is DARVTQTPRHKVTEMGQEVTMRCQPILGHNTVFWYRQTMMQGLELLAYFRNRAPLDDSGMPKDRFSAEMPDATLATLKIQPSEPRDSAVYFCASGLVDGFRTRGTDTQYFGPGTRLTVL.

This rearrangement joins TRBV7-8 to TRBJ1-1; D unclear. The CDR3 is 14 amino acids. In germline, CDR1 is SGHVS, CDR2 FQNEAQ. V gave up 5 bases and J gave up 0 bases, with 10 bases separating them. The CDR3 here is CASSLLELNTEAFF. CDR3 coding DNA: TGTGCCAGCAGCCTCCTCGAGCTGAACACTGAAGCTTTCTTT.

The rearrangement uses TRBV29-1 and TRBJ1-2, with 7 bases fitting TRBD1. Trimming at V came to 3 bases and at J to 7 bases, leaving 5 bases not matched to a gene. This CDR3 contains 12 residues. Germline V gene lookup returns CDR1 SQVTM and CDR2 ANQGSEA. The CDR3 nucleotides are TGCAGCGTTGACCGGGACAGACTTGGCTACACCTTC. Its translation is CSVDRDRLGYTF.

The chain has TRBV19 and TRBJ1-2; TRBD1 is a possible D gene (6 bases). V lost 3 bases and J lost 0, with 8 bases in between. Germline V gene data show CDR1 as LNHDA and CDR2 as SQIVND (reference sequence). This CDR3 has 14 residues. CDR3 sequence (DNA): TGTGCCAGTAGTATTCGACAGGCTAACTATGGCTACACCTTC. Translating gives CASSIRQANYGYTF.

The chain is built from TRBV6-5 and TRBJ1-1, with D tentatively TRBD1 (5 bases). CDR1 is MNHEY and CDR2 is SVGAGI in the germline V gene. V lost 5 bases to trimming and J lost 7 bases, with 14 bases between them. The CDR3 is 13 residues long. The CDR3 protein is CASSGRDGGEAFF. CDR3 bases: TGTGCCAGCAGTGGCCGGGACGGCGGTGAAGCTTTCTTT.

The V gene is TRBV7-9, the J gene TRBJ2-5; TRBD2 might be the D (6 bases). The CDR3 sequence is 14 residues long. V lost 3 bases and J 5 bases, leaving 13 bases between the germline ends. Germline loops: CDR1 SEHNR, CDR2 FQNEAQ (reference sequence). The CDR3 region is CASSFGSRVETQYF. CDR3 nucleotides: TGTGCCAGCAGCTTCGGGAGCAGGGTGGAGACCCAGTACTTC.